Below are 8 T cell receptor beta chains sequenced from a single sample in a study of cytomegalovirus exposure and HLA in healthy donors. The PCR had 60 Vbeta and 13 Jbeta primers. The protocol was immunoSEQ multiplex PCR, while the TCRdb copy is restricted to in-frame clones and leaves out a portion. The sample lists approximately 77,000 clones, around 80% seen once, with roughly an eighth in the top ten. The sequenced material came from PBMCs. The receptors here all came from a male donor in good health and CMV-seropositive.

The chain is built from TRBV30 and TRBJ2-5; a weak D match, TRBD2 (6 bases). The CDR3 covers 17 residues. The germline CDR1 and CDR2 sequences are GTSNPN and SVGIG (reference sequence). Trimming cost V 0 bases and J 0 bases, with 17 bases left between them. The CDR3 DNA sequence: TGTGCCTGGAGTGTACAACCCGGGGGAACCGACCAAGAGACCCAGTACTTC. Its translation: CAWSVQPGGTDQETQYF.

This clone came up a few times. The CDR3 sequence is CASSLQSLSRDSAFF. Written as DNA, the CDR3 is TGTGCCAGCAGCTTGCAGTCCCTTTCTCGGGACTCAGCTTTCTTT. The V call is TRBV5-4, the J call TRBJ1-1, with a possible D match to TRBD1 (5 bases). V was cut by 1 base and J by 10 bases, with 20 bases left in between. Germline V gene sequence: CDR1 SGHNT, CDR2 YYREEE (reference sequence). This CDR3 has 15 residues.

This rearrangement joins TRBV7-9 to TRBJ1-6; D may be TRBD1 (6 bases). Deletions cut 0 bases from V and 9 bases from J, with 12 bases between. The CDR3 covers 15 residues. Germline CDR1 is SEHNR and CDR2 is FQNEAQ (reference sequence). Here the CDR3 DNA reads TGTGCCAGCAGCTTAGCCGGACAGTCCAGTTCACCCCTCCACTTT. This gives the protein CASSLAGQSSSPLHF.

The CDR3 DNA reads as TGCGCCAGCAGCTTGGACGGGGGAGTGGACGGGGAGCTGTTTTTT. This codes for CASSLDGGVDGELFF. The chain carries TRBV5-1 and TRBJ2-2, with a tentative D call TRBD2 (6 bases). The CDR3 length is 15 residues. The ends were cut back, 0 bases at V and 7 bases at J, with 13 bases in the middle. Per germline, CDR1 SGHRS and CDR2 YFSETQ.

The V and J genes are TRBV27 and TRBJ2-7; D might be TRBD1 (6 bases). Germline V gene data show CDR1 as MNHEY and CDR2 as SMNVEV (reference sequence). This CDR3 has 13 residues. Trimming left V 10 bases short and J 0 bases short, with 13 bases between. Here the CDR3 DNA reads TGTGCCAACTCTACAGGGCTCTCCTACGAGCAGTACTTC. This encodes CANSTGLSYEQYF.

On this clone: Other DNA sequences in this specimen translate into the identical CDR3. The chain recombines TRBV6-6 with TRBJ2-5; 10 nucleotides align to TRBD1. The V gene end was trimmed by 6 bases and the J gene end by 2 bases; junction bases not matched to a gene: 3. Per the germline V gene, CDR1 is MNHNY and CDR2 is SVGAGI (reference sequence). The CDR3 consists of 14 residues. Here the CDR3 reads CASSRTGGQETQYF. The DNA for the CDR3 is TGTGCCAGCAGCCGGACAGGGGGGCAAGAGACCCAGTACTTC.

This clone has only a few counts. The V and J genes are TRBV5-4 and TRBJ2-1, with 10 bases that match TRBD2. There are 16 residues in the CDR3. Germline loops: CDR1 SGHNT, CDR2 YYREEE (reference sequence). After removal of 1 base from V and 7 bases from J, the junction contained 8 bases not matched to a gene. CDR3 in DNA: TGTGCCAGCAGCTTGAGTGTGCTAGCGGGAGTGAATGAGCAGTTCTTC. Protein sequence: CASSLSVLAGVNEQFF.

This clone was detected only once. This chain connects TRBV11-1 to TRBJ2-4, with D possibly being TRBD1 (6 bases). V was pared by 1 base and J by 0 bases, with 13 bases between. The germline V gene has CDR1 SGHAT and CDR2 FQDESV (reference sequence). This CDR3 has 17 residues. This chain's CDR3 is CASSLGAGRGAKNIQYF. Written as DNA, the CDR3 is TGTGCCAGCAGCTTAGGGGCGGGCAGGGGAGCCAAAAACATTCAGTACTTC.